One sample yielded the 30 T cell receptor beta chains listed below, sequenced in a study of blood T cells in healthy people across ages. Primers used in a second PCR of roughly 7 to 12 cycles were a sample-barcoded 5' primer and a J-beta primer mix. A single record per CDR3 protein comes from TCRdb applying MiXCR to the 5' RACE reads. This table holds about 1,600,000 distinct CDR3 sequences, about 40% found once. The specimen was blood. The receptors stem from a woman under 30 in good health.

This clonotype was seen more than once but under ten times. The genes are TRBV5-5 and TRBJ2-1; no clear D. In germline, CDR1 is SGHKS, CDR2 YYEKEE (reference sequence). The V end lost 0 bases, the J end lost 3 bases, and 13 bases lay between the germline ends. This CDR3 contains 16 residues. The CDR3 here is CASSLAPVVSYNEQFF. The CDR3, as DNA: TGTGCCAGCAGCTTGGCCCCGGTTGTAAGCTACAATGAGCAGTTCTTC.

This clonotype has more than one count but fewer than ten. The chain uses TRBV9 and TRBJ1-5; D call uncertain. CDR1 is SGDLS and CDR2 is YYNGEE in the germline V gene. This CDR3 spans 15 amino acids. With 0 bases removed from V and 1 base from J, the gap between germline ends came to 8 bases. CDR3 DNA: TGTGCCAGCAGCGTAGGCCCCATAAGCAATCAGCCCCAGCATTTT. This sequence encodes CASSVGPISNQPQHF.

This clonotype was observed a handful of times. The junction and the germline gene differ at one end; a read error may be behind it. CDR3 protein: CASTQGSLLEAFF. CDR3 bases: TGCGCCAGCACCCAAGGGTCACTACTTGAAGCTTTCTTT. The chain carries TRBV4-1 and TRBJ1-1; D not certain. Germline values: CDR1 MGHRA, CDR2 YSYEKL. This CDR3 has 13 residues.

The sample holds many counts of this clonotype. The J gene is TRBJ2-3, the V gene TRBV5-1; D is tentatively TRBD1 or TRBD2 (5 bases each). V was cut by 5 bases and J by 2 bases, with 12 bases left in between. In germline, CDR1 is SGHRS, CDR2 YFSETQ. This CDR3 spans 14 amino acids. CDR3 region: CASRGRGDTDTQYF. The CDR3 DNA reads TGCGCCAGCAGGGGACGGGGAGACACAGATACGCAGTATTTT. Drawing the rest from reference TRBV5-1 and TRBJ2-3, the complete variable domain is KAGVTQTPRYLIKTRGQQVTLSCSPISGHRSVSWYQQTPGQGLQFLFEYFSETQRNKGNFPGRFSGRQFSNSRSEMNVSTLELGDSALYLCASRGRGDTDTQYFGPGTRLTVL.

The rearrangement links TRBV20-1 to TRBJ2-7; the match to TRBD2 covers 8 bases. V lost 5 bases to trimming and J lost 0 bases; unmatched junction nucleotides: 6. The CDR3 length is 14 residues. Germline CDR1 is DFQATT and CDR2 is SNEGSKA (reference sequence). CDR3 sequence reads: CSAPERGSSYEQYF. The CDR3 DNA is TGCAGTGCTCCCGAGCGGGGGAGCTCCTACGAGCAGTACTTC.

The V and J genes are TRBV5-6 and TRBJ2-4, with D tentatively TRBD1 (6 bases). The DNA end is more similar to TRBJ2-7, so the J call may be wrong. Germline CDR1 reads SGHDT; CDR2 reads YYEEEE. The CDR3 loop spans 15 amino acids. Written as DNA, the CDR3 is TGTGCCAGCAGCTCCGGACAGAGACTGCCCTACGAGCAGTACTTC. This translates into CASSSGQRLPYEQYF.

This clonotype turned up a few times. V is TRBV12-3 or TRBV12-4 and J is TRBJ2-5; D uncertain. Trimming shortened V by 0 bases and J by 3 bases, and 8 bases separated the two germline ends. The CDR3 has 14 amino acids. CDR3 sequence: CASSLAPLEETQYF. The CDR3 DNA reads TGTGCCAGCAGTTTAGCCCCATTAGAAGAGACCCAGTACTTC.

The rearrangement uses TRBV27 and TRBJ2-1, with D perhaps TRBD2 (6 bases). Trimming took off 2 bases at V and 5 bases at J, with 13 bases between the two ends. This CDR3 is built from 15 residues. The V gene's germline CDR1 is MNHEY and CDR2 SMNVEV (reference sequence). In nucleotides, the CDR3 is TGTGCCAGCAGTTTAAGACGGGGCGGGGACAATGAGCAGTTCTTC. Translated: CASSLRRGGDNEQFF.

The chain is built from TRBV12-3 or TRBV12-4 and TRBJ1-6; TRBD1 matches at 7 bases. The CDR3 is 14 residues long. Losses at the gene ends were 5 bases for V and 9 bases for J; bases not matched to a gene: 7. The CDR3 loop is CASSQTGYGSPLHF. The DNA of the CDR3 is TGTGCCAGCAGTCAGACAGGGTATGGTTCACCCCTCCACTTT.

This clonotype was observed a handful of times. The V call is TRBV7-8, the J call TRBJ1-1; D possibly corresponds to TRBD1 (5 bases). CDR1 is SGHVS, CDR2 FQNEAQ, per germline. This CDR3 spans 13 amino acids. V was trimmed by 5 bases and J by 6 bases, leaving 13 bases between them. The CDR3 loop reads CASSLGEKAEAFF. The CDR3 region has the DNA TGTGCCAGCAGCCTAGGGGAAAAGGCTGAAGCTTTCTTT.

The rearrangement joins TRBV12-3 or TRBV12-4 to TRBJ1-6; 9 bases fit TRBD1. The length of the CDR3 is 15 residues. Trimming removed 5 bases from V and 7 bases from J; junction bases left unmatched: 6. The CDR3 is CASSPGTGRNSPLHF. The CDR3 DNA is TGTGCCAGCAGTCCCGGGACAGGGCGGAATTCACCCCTCCACTTT.

The chain uses TRBV20-1 and TRBJ2-7; D is perhaps TRBD1 or TRBD2 (5 bases each). The germline gives CDR1 DFQATT, CDR2 SNEGSKA (reference sequence). V was cut by 4 bases and J by 0 bases, with 13 bases left in between. The length of the CDR3 is 14 residues. In DNA form, the CDR3 reads TGCAGTGCTACCAGGGACCGAAGCTCCTACGAGCAGTACTTC. This translates into CSATRDRSSYEQYF.

The chain has TRBV5-1 and TRBJ1-5; 8 bases match TRBD1. Per germline, CDR1 SGHRS and CDR2 YFSETQ. The CDR3 extends over 16 amino acids. V trimming: 3 bases; J trimming: 2 bases; junction bases outside the gene matches: 7. DNA for the CDR3: TGCGCCAGCAGCTCCCTTGAGACAGGGGGCAATCAGCCCCAGCATTTT. It yields the protein CASSSLETGGNQPQHF.

In its sample, this clonotype was seen a few times. This chain uses TRBV7-9 with TRBJ2-7; D is uncertain. V was trimmed by 3 bases and J by 3 bases, leaving 9 bases between them. The germline V gene encodes CDR1 SEHNR and CDR2 FQNEAQ (reference sequence). This CDR3 has 13 residues. The CDR3 DNA reads as TGTGCCAGCAGCTTCCAGTCGAACTACGAGCAGTACTTC. Its translation is CASSFQSNYEQYF.

The chain's CDR3 is CSAGEREDTYNEQFF. CDR3 nucleotides: TGCAGTGCGGGAGAGCGGGAGGACACCTACAATGAGCAGTTCTTC. The genes are TRBV20-1 and TRBJ2-1, with 9 positions matching TRBD2. The CDR3 is made up of 15 amino acids. With V trimmed by 6 bases and J by 2 bases, 8 bases remained unmatched. Germline CDR1 is DFQATT and CDR2 is SNEGSKA (reference sequence).

The chain uses TRBV20-1 and TRBJ2-2; possible D gene TRBD2, 6 bases. This CDR3 spans 15 amino acids. The germline CDR1 and CDR2 sequences are DFQATT and SNEGSKA (reference sequence). The ends were cut back, 0 bases at V and 4 bases at J, with 12 bases in the middle. CDR3 nucleotides: TGCAGTGCTAGAGATGGCGGGGCGGGCACCGGGGAGCTGTTTTTT. It is translated as CSARDGGAGTGELFF.

This chain uses TRBV7-9 with TRBJ2-7; maybe TRBD1 (5 bases). The CDR3 covers 15 residues. Germline lookup yields CDR1 SEHNR and CDR2 FQNEAQ (reference sequence). With 5 bases removed from V and 0 bases from J, the gap between germline ends came to 14 bases. The DNA of the CDR3 is TGTGCCAGCAGCCCTAAGGGGTACCCCTCCTACGAGCAGTACTTC. Translating gives CASSPKGYPSYEQYF.

This clonotype was seen a few times. The V and J genes are TRBV27 and TRBJ2-1; 12 bases fit TRBD2. J was trimmed by 8 bases and V by 0 bases; bases with no gene match: 11. CDR1 is MNHEY, CDR2 SMNVEV, per germline (reference sequence). The CDR3 totals 18 residues. The CDR3 spells CASSLSYLLAGGPHEQFF. The CDR3 bases are TGTGCCAGCAGTTTATCTTACCTTCTAGCGGGAGGGCCTCATGAGCAGTTCTTC.

To note about this clonotype: A read error may be the cause here, since a much bigger clone is one base away. This chain links TRBV12-3 or TRBV12-4 with TRBJ2-3; D uncertain. The CDR3 spans 13 residues. The CDR3 reads CASRRPGSDMQYF. The CDR3 bases are TGTGCCAGCAGGAGACCCGGGTCAGATATGCAGTATTTT.

A word on this clonotype: It may be a read error: a sequence one base away is much more abundant. The chain is built from TRBV20-1 and TRBJ2-1, with D unclear. V was clipped by 1 base and J by 6 bases, with 4 bases between them. Germline CDR1 reads DFQATT; CDR2 reads SNEGSKA (reference sequence). The CDR3 is made up of 11 amino acids. The CDR3 protein is CSARVRNEQFF. The CDR3 DNA reads TGCAGTGCTAGAGTCCGCAATGAGCAGTTCTTC.

This clonotype occurred many times. The gene calls are TRBV6-6 and TRBJ2-5, with TRBD2 identical over 8 bases. V lost 4 bases to trimming and J lost 4 bases; unmatched junction nucleotides: 2. The CDR3 runs 13 residues. The germline CDR1 and CDR2 sequences are MNHNY and SVGAGI (reference sequence). The CDR3 loop reads CASSFTSGETQYF. CDR3 nucleotides: TGTGCCAGCAGTTTTACTAGCGGAGAGACCCAGTACTTC.

There are a few counts of this clonotype. The chain combines TRBV18 with TRBJ2-5, with D maybe TRBD1 (5 bases). The ends were cut back, 3 bases at V and 1 base at J, with 15 bases in the middle. The V gene's germline CDR1 is KGHSH and CDR2 LQKENI. This CDR3 is built from 16 residues. The CDR3 protein is CASSPNMGLLQETQYF. The CDR3 DNA reads as TGTGCCAGCTCACCGAATATGGGGCTCCTCCAAGAGACCCAGTACTTC.

Note on this clonotype: A read error may account for a junction end that differs from germline. This sequence joins TRBV20-1 and TRBJ2-3, with D maybe TRBD2 (5 bases). CDR1 DFQATT and CDR2 SNEGSKA come from the germline V gene (reference sequence). The CDR3 has 15 residues. CDR3 in DNA: TGCAGTGCTAGAGTCAGGACTTGGGTCACAGATACGCGGTATTTT. It specifies CSARVRTWVTDTRYF.

The chain employs TRBV3-1 and TRBJ1-1; D is ambiguous. The CDR3 length is 13 residues. Trimming took off 0 bases at V and 2 bases at J, with 4 bases between the two ends. The germline V gene encodes CDR1 LGHDT and CDR2 YNNKEL (reference sequence). As DNA, the CDR3 is TGTGCCAGCAGCCAAGATTATAACACTGAAGCTTTCTTT. As protein: CASSQDYNTEAFF.

The chain carries TRBV7-2 and TRBJ2-5, with TRBD2 matching 8 bases. This CDR3 has 18 amino acids. Trimming took 1 base from V and 2 from J; bases not matched to a gene: 12. Germline V gives CDR1 SGHTA, CDR2 FQGNSA. The chain's CDR3 is CASSLDPPESGGQETQYF. CDR3 coding DNA: TGTGCCAGCAGCTTAGACCCCCCAGAAAGCGGGGGTCAAGAGACCCAGTACTTC. Supplemented by reference TRBV7-2 and TRBJ2-5, the full variable domain reads GAGVSQSPSNKVTEKGKDVELRCDPISGHTALYWYRQSLGQGLEFLIYFQGNSAPDKSGLPSDRFSAERTGGSVSTLTIQRTQQEDSAVYLCASSLDPPESGGQETQYFGPGTRLLVL.

There are a few counts of this clonotype. The rearrangement joins TRBV5-1 to TRBJ2-7; D is uncertain. The germline V gene encodes CDR1 SGHRS and CDR2 YFSETQ. V lost 1 base, J lost 1 base, and 21 bases lay in between. The CDR3 consists of 18 residues. CDR3 protein: CASSLWPSTGSSSYEQYF. The DNA for the CDR3 is TGCGCCAGCAGCTTGTGGCCCTCAACGGGTTCCTCATCCTACGAGCAGTACTTC.

This clonotype has a handful of counts. The CDR3 DNA follows: TGCAGTGCTAGACTTGGGACAGGGGGAAACTATGGCTACACCTTC. It encodes CSARLGTGGNYGYTF. V is TRBV20-1 and J is TRBJ1-2, with TRBD1 matching 11 bases. Germline CDR1 and CDR2: DFQATT and SNEGSKA (reference sequence). With V trimmed by 2 bases and J by 2 bases, 4 bases remained unmatched. The CDR3 spans 15 residues.

This chain connects TRBV20-1 to TRBJ2-5; D unresolved. V was clipped by 5 bases and J by 11 bases, with 12 bases between them. The CDR3 consists of 10 residues. Germline loops: CDR1 DFQATT, CDR2 SNEGSKA (reference sequence). The CDR3 loop is CSAGPLEQYF. DNA for the CDR3: TGCAGTGCTGGGCCGTTGGAGCAGTACTTC.

This chain connects TRBV4-1 to TRBJ2-6; D might be TRBD1 (6 bases). V was trimmed by 1 base and J by 6 bases, leaving 10 bases between them. This CDR3 is built from 15 residues. The V gene's germline CDR1 is MGHRA and CDR2 YSYEKL. The CDR3 sequence is CASSQAAGVANVLTF. CDR3 sequence (DNA): TGCGCCAGCAGCCAAGCTGCAGGGGTGGCCAACGTCCTGACTTTC.

The J gene is TRBJ1-1, the V gene TRBV4-1; D is ambiguous. The CDR3 is 14 amino acids. V lost 2 bases and J lost 2, with 9 bases in between. Germline lookup yields CDR1 MGHRA and CDR2 YSYEKL. The CDR3 DNA reads as TGCGCCAGCAGCCAAAATAGGTTCAACACTGAAGCTTTCTTT. This translates into CASSQNRFNTEAFF.